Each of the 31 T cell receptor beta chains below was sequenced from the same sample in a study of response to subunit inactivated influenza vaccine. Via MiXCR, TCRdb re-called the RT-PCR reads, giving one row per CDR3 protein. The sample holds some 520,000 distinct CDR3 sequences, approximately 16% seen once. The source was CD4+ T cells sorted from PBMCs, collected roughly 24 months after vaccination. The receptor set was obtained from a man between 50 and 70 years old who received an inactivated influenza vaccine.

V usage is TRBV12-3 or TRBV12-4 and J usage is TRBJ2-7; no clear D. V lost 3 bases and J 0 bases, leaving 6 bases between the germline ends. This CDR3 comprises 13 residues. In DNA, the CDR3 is TGTGCCAGCAGTTTGATCGTCTCCTACGAGCAGTACTTC. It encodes CASSLIVSYEQYF.

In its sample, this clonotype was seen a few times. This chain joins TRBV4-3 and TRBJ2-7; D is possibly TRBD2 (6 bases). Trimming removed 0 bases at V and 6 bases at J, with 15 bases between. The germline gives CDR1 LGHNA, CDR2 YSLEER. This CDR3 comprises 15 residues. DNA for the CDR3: TGCGCCAGCAGCCAAGACGTCTCCGGGGGACTCGAGCAGTACTTC. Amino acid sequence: CASSQDVSGGLEQYF.

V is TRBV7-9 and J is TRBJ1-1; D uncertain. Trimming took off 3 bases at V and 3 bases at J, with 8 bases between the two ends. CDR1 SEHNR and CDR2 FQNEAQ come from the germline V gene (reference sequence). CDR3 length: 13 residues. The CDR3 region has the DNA TGTGCCAGCAGCTTGGAGGGTCACACTGAAGCTTTCTTT. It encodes CASSLEGHTEAFF.

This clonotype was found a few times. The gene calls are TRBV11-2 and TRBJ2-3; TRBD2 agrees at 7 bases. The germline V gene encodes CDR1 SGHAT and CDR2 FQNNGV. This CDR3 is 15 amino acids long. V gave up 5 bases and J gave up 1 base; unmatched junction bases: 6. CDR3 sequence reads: CASSRREDGTDTQYF. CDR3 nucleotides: TGTGCCAGCAGCCGACGGGAGGACGGCACAGATACGCAGTATTTT.

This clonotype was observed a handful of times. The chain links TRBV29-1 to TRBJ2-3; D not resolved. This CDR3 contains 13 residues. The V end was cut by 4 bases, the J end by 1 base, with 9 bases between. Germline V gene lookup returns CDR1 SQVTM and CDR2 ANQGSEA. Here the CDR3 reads CSVGDGGTDTQYF. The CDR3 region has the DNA TGCAGCGTTGGTGACGGTGGCACAGATACGCAGTATTTT.

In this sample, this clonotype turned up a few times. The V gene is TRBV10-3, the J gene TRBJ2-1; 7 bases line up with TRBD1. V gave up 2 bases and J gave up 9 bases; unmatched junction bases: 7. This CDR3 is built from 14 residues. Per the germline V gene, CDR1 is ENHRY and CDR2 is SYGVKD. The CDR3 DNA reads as TGTGCCATCAGTGAGCCAGAACAGGGGCCTGAGCAGTTCTTC. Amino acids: CAISEPEQGPEQFF.

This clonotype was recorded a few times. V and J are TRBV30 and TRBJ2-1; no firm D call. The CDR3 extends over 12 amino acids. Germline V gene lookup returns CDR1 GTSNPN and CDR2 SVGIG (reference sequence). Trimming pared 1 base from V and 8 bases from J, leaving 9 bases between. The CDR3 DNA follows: TGTGCCTGGAGTGCCCATAACCATGAGCAGTTCTTC. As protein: CAWSAHNHEQFF.

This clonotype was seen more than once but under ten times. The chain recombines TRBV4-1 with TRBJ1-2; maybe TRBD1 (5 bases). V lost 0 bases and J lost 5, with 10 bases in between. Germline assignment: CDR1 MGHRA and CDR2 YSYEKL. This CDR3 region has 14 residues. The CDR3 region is CASSQDPGKYGYTF. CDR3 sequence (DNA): TGCGCCAGCAGCCAAGATCCAGGGAAATATGGCTACACCTTC.

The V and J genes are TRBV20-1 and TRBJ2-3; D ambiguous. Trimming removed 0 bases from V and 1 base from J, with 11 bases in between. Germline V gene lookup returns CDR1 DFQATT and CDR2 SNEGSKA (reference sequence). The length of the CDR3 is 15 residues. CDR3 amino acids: CSARDSRKGTDTQYF. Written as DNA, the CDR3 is TGCAGTGCTAGAGATTCCCGGAAAGGCACAGATACGCAGTATTTT.

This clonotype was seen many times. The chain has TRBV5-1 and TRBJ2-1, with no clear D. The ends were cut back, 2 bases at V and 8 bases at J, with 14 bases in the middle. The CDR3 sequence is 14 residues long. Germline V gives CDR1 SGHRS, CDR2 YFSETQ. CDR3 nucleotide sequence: TGCGCCAGCAGCTTCCGCGGACGGGCATATGAGCAGTTCTTC. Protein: CASSFRGRAYEQFF.

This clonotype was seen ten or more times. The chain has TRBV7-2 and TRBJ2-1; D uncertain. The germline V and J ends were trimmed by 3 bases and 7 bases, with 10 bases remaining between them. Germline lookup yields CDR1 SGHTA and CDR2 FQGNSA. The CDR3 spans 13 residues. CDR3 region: CASSFWGENEQFF. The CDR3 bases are TGTGCCAGCAGCTTTTGGGGTGAGAATGAGCAGTTCTTC. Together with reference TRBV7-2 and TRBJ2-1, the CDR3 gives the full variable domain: GAGVSQSPSNKVTEKGKDVELRCDPISGHTALYWYRQSLGQGLEFLIYFQGNSAPDKSGLPSDRFSAERTGGSVSTLTIQRTQQEDSAVYLCASSFWGENEQFFGPGTRLTVL.

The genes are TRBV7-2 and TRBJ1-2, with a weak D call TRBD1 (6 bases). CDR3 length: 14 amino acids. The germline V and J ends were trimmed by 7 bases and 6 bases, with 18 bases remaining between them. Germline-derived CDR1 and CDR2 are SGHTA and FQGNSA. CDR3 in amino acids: CASTTGRGRDGYTF. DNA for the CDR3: TGTGCCAGCACCACTGGACGGGGGCGCGATGGCTACACCTTC.

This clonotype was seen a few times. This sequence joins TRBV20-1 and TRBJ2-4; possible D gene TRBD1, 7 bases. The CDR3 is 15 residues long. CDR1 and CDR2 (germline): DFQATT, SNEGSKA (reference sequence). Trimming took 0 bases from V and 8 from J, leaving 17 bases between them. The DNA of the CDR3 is TGCAGTGCTAGAGATCCACAGGGGCCGGGAGACATTCAGTACTTC. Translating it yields CSARDPQGPGDIQYF.

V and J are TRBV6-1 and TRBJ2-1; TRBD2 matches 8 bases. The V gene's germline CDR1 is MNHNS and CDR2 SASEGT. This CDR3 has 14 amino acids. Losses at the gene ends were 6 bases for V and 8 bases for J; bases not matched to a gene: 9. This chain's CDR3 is CASSRSGSSYEQFF. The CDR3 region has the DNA TGTGCCAGCAGCCGAAGCGGGAGTAGCTATGAGCAGTTCTTC.

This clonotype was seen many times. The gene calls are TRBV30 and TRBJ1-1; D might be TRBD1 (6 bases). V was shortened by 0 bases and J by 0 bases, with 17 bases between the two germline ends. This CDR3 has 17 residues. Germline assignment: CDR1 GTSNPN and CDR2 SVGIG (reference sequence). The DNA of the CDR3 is TGTGCCTGGAGTGTGCAAAGGACAGCATCCATGAACACTGAAGCTTTCTTT. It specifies CAWSVQRTASMNTEAFF.

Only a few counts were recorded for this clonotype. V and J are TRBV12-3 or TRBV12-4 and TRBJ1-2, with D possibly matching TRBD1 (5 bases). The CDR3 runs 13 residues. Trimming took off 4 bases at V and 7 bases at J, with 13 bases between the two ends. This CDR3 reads CASSSNQGTGYTF. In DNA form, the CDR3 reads TGTGCCAGCAGTTCCAATCAGGGAACTGGCTACACCTTC.

The DNA for the CDR3 is TGCAGTGCTAGAGGGAGAGGAGGGAGTTCCTATAATTCACCCCTCCACTTT. It encodes CSARGRGGSSYNSPLHF. The rearrangement joins TRBV20-1 to TRBJ1-6; D gene ambiguous. The germline gives CDR1 DFQATT, CDR2 SNEGSKA (reference sequence). Trimming pared 1 base from V and 1 base from J, leaving 14 bases between. This CDR3 is 17 amino acids long.

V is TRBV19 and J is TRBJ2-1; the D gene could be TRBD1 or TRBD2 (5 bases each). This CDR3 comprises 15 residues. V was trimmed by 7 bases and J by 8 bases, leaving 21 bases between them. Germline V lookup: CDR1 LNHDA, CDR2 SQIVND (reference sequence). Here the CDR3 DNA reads TGTGCCAGTACGGACGGGGCAGGGTACCCCCATGAGCAGTTCTTC. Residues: CASTDGAGYPHEQFF. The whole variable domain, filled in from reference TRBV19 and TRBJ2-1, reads DGGITQSPKYLFRKEGQNVTLSCEQNLNHDAMYWYRQDPGQGLRLIYYSQIVNDFQKGDIAEGYSVSREKKESFPLTVTSAQKNPTAFYLCASTDGAGYPHEQFFGPGTRLTVL.

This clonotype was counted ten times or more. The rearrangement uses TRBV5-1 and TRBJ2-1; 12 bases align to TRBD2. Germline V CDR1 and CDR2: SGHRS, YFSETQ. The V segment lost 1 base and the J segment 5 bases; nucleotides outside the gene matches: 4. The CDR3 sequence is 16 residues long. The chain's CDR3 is CASSLPWTSGNNEQFF. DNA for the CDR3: TGCGCCAGCAGCTTGCCTTGGACTAGCGGGAACAATGAGCAGTTCTTC.

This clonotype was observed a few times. CDR3 sequence: CASSLVPSEKGTYEQYF. DNA of the CDR3: TGCGCCAGCAGCTTGGTCCCTAGCGAGAAAGGGACCTACGAGCAGTACTTC. V is TRBV5-1 and J is TRBJ2-7; possibly TRBD2 for D (6 bases). This CDR3 region has 17 residues. Trimming took off 0 bases at V and 2 bases at J, with 18 bases between the two ends. Germline CDR1 is SGHRS and CDR2 is YFSETQ.

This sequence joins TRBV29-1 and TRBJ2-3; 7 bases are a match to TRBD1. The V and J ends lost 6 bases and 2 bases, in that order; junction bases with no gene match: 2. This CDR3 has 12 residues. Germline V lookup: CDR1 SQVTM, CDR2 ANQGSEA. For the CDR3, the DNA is TGCAGCGTCAAGGGGGCCACAGATACGCAGTATTTT. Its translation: CSVKGATDTQYF.

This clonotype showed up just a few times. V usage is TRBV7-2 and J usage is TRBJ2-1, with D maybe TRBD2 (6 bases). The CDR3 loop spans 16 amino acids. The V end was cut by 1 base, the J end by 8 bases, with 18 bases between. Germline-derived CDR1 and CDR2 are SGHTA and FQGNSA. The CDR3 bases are TGTGCCAGCAGCTTAGTTGGTAGCGGAAAGGAGTATGAGCAGTTCTTC. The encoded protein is CASSLVGSGKEYEQFF.

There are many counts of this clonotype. In DNA form, the CDR3 reads TGCGCCAGCAGCTTAGGGACAGGGGGCGGGTACAATGAGCAGTTCTTC. Translation gives CASSLGTGGGYNEQFF. The V gene is TRBV5-1, the J gene TRBJ2-1; 12 bases align to TRBD1. Germline CDR1 and CDR2: SGHRS and YFSETQ. J gave up 4 bases and V 2 bases, and 4 bases lay outside the gene matches. The CDR3 is 16 amino acids.

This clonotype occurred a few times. The DNA of the CDR3 is TGTGCCTGGAGTGCGGGACAGGGCAATTCACCCCTCCACTTT. It is translated as CAWSAGQGNSPLHF. The chain recombines TRBV30 with TRBJ1-6, with 9 bases that match TRBD1. CDR3 size: 14 residues. With 1 base clipped from V and 7 bases from J, the junction kept 2 bases outside the gene matches. CDR1 GTSNPN and CDR2 SVGIG come from the germline V gene (reference sequence).

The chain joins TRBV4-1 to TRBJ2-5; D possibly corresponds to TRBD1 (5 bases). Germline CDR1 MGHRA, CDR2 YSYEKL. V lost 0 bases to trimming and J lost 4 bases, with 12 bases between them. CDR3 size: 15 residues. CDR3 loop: CASSQDPRDRETQYF. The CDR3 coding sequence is TGCGCCAGCAGCCAAGACCCCAGGGATAGAGAGACCCAGTACTTC.

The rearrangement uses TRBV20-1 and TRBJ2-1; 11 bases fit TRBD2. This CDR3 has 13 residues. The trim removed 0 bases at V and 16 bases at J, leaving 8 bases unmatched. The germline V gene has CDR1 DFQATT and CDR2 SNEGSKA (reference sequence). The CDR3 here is CSARDPLAGVTFF. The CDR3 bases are TGCAGTGCTAGAGACCCACTAGCGGGAGTTACTTTCTTC.

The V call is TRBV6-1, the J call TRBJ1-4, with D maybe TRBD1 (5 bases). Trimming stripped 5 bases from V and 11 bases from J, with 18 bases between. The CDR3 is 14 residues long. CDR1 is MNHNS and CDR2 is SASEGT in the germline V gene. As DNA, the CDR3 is TGTGCCAGCAGTAAACAGGACACCCGGGGTAAACTGTTTTTT. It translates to CASSKQDTRGKLFF.

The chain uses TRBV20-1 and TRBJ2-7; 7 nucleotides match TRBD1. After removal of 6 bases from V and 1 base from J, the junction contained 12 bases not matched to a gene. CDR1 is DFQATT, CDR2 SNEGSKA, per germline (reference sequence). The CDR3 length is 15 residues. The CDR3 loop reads CSANRGPRGSYEQYF. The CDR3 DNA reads TGCAGTGCAAACAGGGGCCCGAGGGGATCCTACGAGCAGTACTTC.

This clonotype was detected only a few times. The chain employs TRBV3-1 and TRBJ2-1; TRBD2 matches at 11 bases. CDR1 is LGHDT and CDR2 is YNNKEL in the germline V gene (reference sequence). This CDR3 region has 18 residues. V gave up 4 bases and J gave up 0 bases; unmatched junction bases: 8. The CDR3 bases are TGTGCCAGCAGCCCGTTTGTCCTAGCGGGGGGCTCCTACAATGAGCAGTTCTTC. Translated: CASSPFVLAGGSYNEQFF.

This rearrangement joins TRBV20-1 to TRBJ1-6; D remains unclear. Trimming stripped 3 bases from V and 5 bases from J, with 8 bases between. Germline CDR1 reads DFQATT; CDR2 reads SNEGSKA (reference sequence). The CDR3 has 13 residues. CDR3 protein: CSASLTDNSPLHF. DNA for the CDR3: TGCAGTGCTAGTTTAACGGATAATTCACCCCTCCACTTT.

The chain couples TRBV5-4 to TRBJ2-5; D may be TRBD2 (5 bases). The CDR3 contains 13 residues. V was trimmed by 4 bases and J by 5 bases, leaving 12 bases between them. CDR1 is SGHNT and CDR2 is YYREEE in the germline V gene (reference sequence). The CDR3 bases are TGTGCCAGCAGCGTCGGGAATTGGGAGACCCAGTACTTC. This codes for CASSVGNWETQYF.